The T cell receptor beta chain described here comes from a study of shared clonotypes between healthy human individuals (TCRdb year 2020). About the full investigation: A few men and a couple of women, aged 18 to 49 years, made up the cohort. The study deeply sequenced blood TCR repertoires of five healthy adults to estimate repertoire size and the extent of clonotype sharing between individuals. For each donor, CD4 naive and CD4 memory were each given three plates, CD8 naive was given two plates, and CD8 memory was given one plate. To increase sequencing depth and limit assay-specific biases, different laboratories used diverse techniques to prepare libraries and sequence TCR repertoires. Per donor, leukapheresis produced somewhere between about 0.94 and 9 billion PBMCs.

For the CD8 naive samples, CD45RO-negative cells were positively selected for CCR7, yielding a CD45RA+CCR7+ population from which TemRA cells were excluded. The donors were healthy, HIV-negative adults with no recently reported acute infections or vaccinations. Only Caucasian adults living in Nashville, Tennessee, USA were represented among the donors. After blood collection by leukapheresis, PBMCs were isolated using Ficoll-Histopaque density gradient centrifugation and then cryopreserved in the vapor phase of liquid nitrogen. Analytical flow cytometry was used to check the purity and quantity of every magnetically sorted T cell population. Genomic DNA was isolated from each sorted fraction and quantified by UV absorbance on a Nanodrop 2000c. Broad study findings and their caveats: Compared with non-shared clonotypes, the clonotypes found in all four sorted-subset donors had higher generation probabilities. Estimated clonotype richness was generally larger for naive than for memory subsets. Across a handful of donors, around 5.4% of naive CD4, around 3.3% of naive CD8, roughly 2.2% of memory CD4, and approximately 0.4% of memory CD8 clonotypes were shared. Only blood was sampled, and tissue TCR repertoires likely differ from those in blood. Incomplete sequencing was indicated by rarefaction of sorted-subset datasets, despite the large sequencing depth. Because the study included only a small number of donors, the genetic and exposure-history diversity represented was limited. Pairwise subsampling led to the expectation that sequencing depth would affect the degree of clonotype sharing among donors.

Turning to this clone: The target of this receptor is not known. No much larger clonotype is one base removed from it; base qualities were not supplied.

Using the deep immunoSEQ assay, TCR CDR3 regions were amplified from genomic DNA by multiplex PCR. For each cell subset, the extracted genomic DNA was distributed evenly across all wells of several immunoSEQ 96-well plates, and each plate served as one replicate. Each replicate PCR for sorted subsets received roughly 0.2 ug genomic DNA, equal to roughly 29,000 T cell genomes. Purified libraries were quantified with a Qubit 3.0 fluorometer, sized on a Bioanalyzer 2100, and re-quantified with the KAPA Library Quantification kit. Each immunoSEQ 96-well plate was sequenced on its own single-read 150-cycle Illumina NextSeq 550 flow cell. Regarding the original processing steps: Because only junctional sequences without quality scores were contained in the immunoSEQ output, filtering matching that applied to full-length reads could not be performed. To assign V/J genes and CDR3, sequences were annotated using PyIR, a Python wrapper for IgBLAST v1.9, with IMGT germline references. Reads were removed for weak V/J assignments (E-value above 1e-6), missing CDR3, stop codons, out-of-frame junctions, or ambiguous translated residues. V3J clonotypes were defined by identical inferred V gene, J gene, and CDR3 amino acid sequence. The percentage overlap between two repertoires was calculated by dividing the number of shared unique clonotypes by the size of the smaller repertoire. Three approaches were used to assess repertoire richness: RTK rarefaction, the Chao1 estimator, and Recon v2.1 estimates of unobserved clonotypes. Generation probabilities for all TCRbeta clonotypes obtained by the gDNA method from four donors were computed using OLGA. TCRdb holds this immuneACCESS table with in-frame rearrangements only. Some clones are missing; in checked studies, unresolved V genes explain under half, and the rest has no known cause. V, J and clone size are those of that table, while D and trimming were read from the DNA. Present in this sample are about 580,000 clones, roughly 98% of which were seen just once. 0.3% of the sample belongs to the ten largest clones.

This clonotype originated in a man aged 25 to 40 in good health. Material: naive CD8+ T cells sorted from blood. The cell subset or site label corresponds to: CD45RA+CCR7+.

The nucleotide sequence reads TGTGCCAGCAGCCCACGGACGGGGAACACTGAAGCTTTCTTT. The translation is CASSPRTGNTEAFF. This sequence uses TRBV7-9 and TRBJ1-1, with the D gene not clear enough to name. Reading from cysteine to phenylalanine, the CDR3 counts 14 amino acids. Only CDR3 DNA remains: 42 bases, in frame from the first base. CDR1 and CDR2 are read off the germline V gene (reference sequence) as SEHNR and FQNEAQ. Relative to germline, V is 5 bases shorter and J is 1 base shorter, with 11 bases between their ends. With the portions outside the CDR3 filled from the reference TRBV7-9 and TRBJ1-1 genes, the complete variable region becomes DTGVSQNPRHKITKRGQNVTFRCDPISEHNRLYWYRQTLGQGPEFLTYFQNEAQLEKSRLLSDRFSAERPKGSFSTLEIQRTEQGDSAMYLCASSPRTGNTEAFFGQGTRLTVV.